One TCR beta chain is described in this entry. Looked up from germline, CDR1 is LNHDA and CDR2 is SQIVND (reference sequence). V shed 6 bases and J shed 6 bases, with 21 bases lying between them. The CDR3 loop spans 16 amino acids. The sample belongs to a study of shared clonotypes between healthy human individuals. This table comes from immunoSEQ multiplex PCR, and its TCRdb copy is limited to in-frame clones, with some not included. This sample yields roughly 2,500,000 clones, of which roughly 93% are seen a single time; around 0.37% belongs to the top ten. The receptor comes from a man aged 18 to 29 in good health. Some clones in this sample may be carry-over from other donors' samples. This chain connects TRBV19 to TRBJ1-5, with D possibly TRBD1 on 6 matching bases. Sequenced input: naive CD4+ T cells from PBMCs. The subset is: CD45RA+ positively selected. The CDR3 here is CASRPGTIGGVQPQHF. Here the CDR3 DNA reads TGTGCCAGTAGGCCCGGCACCATAGGGGGGGTTCAGCCCCAGCATTTT.